The subject of this entry is one TCR beta chain. What it binds is unknown. The data were taken from a study of Ad26.COV2.S vaccination and SARS-CoV-2 variants. The study's findings and limits: Spike-specific TCR breadth in vaccine recipients exceeded that seen in placebo recipients.

Using immunoSEQ multiplex PCR, the repertoire was profiled, and TCRdb retains in-frame clones only, with some absent. The table records about 390,000 clones, more than 85% of them present only once. The CDR3 totals 16 residues. V trimming: 4 bases; J trimming: 5 bases; junction bases outside the gene matches: 6. Germline V gene lookup returns CDR1 MNHEY and CDR2 SMNVEV (reference sequence). Treatment here: roughly 19 received Ad26.COV2.S at low or high dose, single or two shots; five or six received placebo; per-sample allocation not given. Day 63 after the first vaccine or placebo injection was the time point for sampling.

The J gene is TRBJ1-6, the V gene TRBV27; 9 nucleotides agree with TRBD1. Sequencing was performed on peripheral blood, taken in a trial of Ad26.COV2.S vaccine versus placebo. This sequence was found in a person between 18 and 60 years old who received the Ad26.COV2.S COVID-19 vaccine or a placebo. The DNA for the CDR3 is TGTGCCAGCAGTTGGGGTGGGGACAGGGATAATTCACCCCTCCACTTT. It translates to CASSWGGDRDNSPLHF.